A selection of T cell receptor beta chains follows, all from one sample in a study of T cell responses to AZD1222 COVID-19 vaccine. Profiled with immunoSEQ multiplex PCR; TCRdb holds only in-frame clones, not every one. Found here are under 110,000 clones, less than 95% of them singletons; the top ten hold 1% to 1.5%. Sequencing was performed on peripheral blood, taken on day 0 of AZD1222 vaccination. The receptors were sampled from an adult in good health. The CDR3 runs from the conserved cysteine through the conserved F or W. A D gene is named only where the DNA matches it firmly. Some rows have no size entry. The others give once, few or many, or a class for an expanded clone.

>TRBJ1-4|TRBD1|TRBV2|once
TGTGCCAGCAGTGAGAGCAGGGGGTGGAATGAAAAACTGTTTTTT
CASSESRGWNEKLFF
>TRBJ1-2|NA|TRBV3-1/TRBV3-2|NA
TGTGCCAGCAGCCAAGAATTGGACGAGTGGGATGGCTACACCTTC
CASSQELDEWDGYTF
>TRBJ2-1|NA|TRBV4-1|NA
TGCGCCAGCAGCCAAGCTCCCGACTCCTACAATGAGCAGTTCTTC
CASSQAPDSYNEQFF
>TRBJ2-5|TRBD1|TRBV30|NA
TGTGCCTGGAAGAGAGGGGGCGGGGAGACCCAGTACTTC
CAWKRGGGETQYF
>TRBJ1-1|NA|TRBV19|NA
TGTGCCAGTAGTATAGTATCAGGCGGAACTGAAGCTTTCTTT
CASSIVSGGTEAFF
>TRBJ1-1|TRBD1|TRBV24-1|NA
TGTGCCACCAGTGGACAGGGGGAAGCTGAAGCTTTCTTT
CATSGQGEAEAFF
>TRBJ2-1|TRBD1|TRBV7-2|NA
TGTGCCAGCAGCCCGCAGGGGGCAAACAGAGTCTACAATGAGCAGTTCTTC
CASSPQGANRVYNEQFF
>TRBJ1-3|NA|TRBV7-6|NA
TGTGCCAGCAGCTTAGAGATTTTGGACACCATATATTTT
CASSLEILDTIYF
>TRBJ2-3|NA|TRBV5-1|NA
TGCGCCAGCAGCTTGTTAGTCCTGGAAGATACGCAGTATTTT
CASSLLVLEDTQYF
>TRBJ2-1|NA|TRBV27|NA
TGTGCCAGCCAGACTAGGGTCGGGCTAGCCGACAGGAATGAGCAGTTCTTC
CASQTRVGLADRNEQFF
>TRBJ2-1|NA|TRBV27|NA
TGTGCCAGCAGTCCGATACGGGGCCTATACAATGAGCAGTTCTTC
CASSPIRGLYNEQFF
>TRBJ2-1|NA|TRBV11-3|NA
TGTGCCAGCAGCTTTAGAGGGCGGGATGAGCAGTTCTTC
CASSFRGRDEQFF
>TRBJ2-3|TRBD2|TRBV28|NA
TGTGCCAGCAGTCCCCCGGGACTAGCGGCCTCAGATACGCAGTATTTT
CASSPPGLAASDTQYF
>TRBJ2-1|NA|TRBV7-9|NA
TGTGCCAGCAGCTTACTGCAGGGAAGATCCAATGAGCAGTTCTTC
CASSLLQGRSNEQFF
>TRBJ2-5|NA|TRBV5-1|NA
TGCGCCAGCAGCCACAGACCGGCGCCGGGAGAGACCCAGTACTTC
CASSHRPAPGETQYF
>TRBJ1-1|NA|TRBV10-1|NA
TGCGCCAGCAGTGACGGTTACACTGAAGCTTTCTTT
CASSDGYTEAFF
>TRBJ1-6|NA|TRBV25-1|NA
TGTGCCAGCAGTGAAGGGTGGGAGAGACATTCACCCCTCCACTTT
CASSEGWERHSPLHF
>TRBJ2-3|TRBD2|TRBV5-4|NA
TGTGCCGTCGGACTAGCGGGGGTAAGCACAGATACGCAGTATTTT
CAVGLAGVSTDTQYF
>TRBJ1-5|NA|TRBV7-8|once
TGTGCCAGCAGCTTAGCGCAGGGGCGGCAGCCCCAGCATTTT
CASSLAQGRQPQHF
>TRBJ1-2|NA|TRBV7-8|NA
TGTGCCAGCAGTTCGCTTGGGAGTGGCTACACCTTC
CASSSLGSGYTF
>TRBJ1-5|NA|TRBV28|once
TGTGCCAGCAGTTTAGGGGGCCAGCCCCAGCATTTT
CASSLGGQPQHF
>TRBJ1-2|NA|TRBV3-1/TRBV3-2|NA
TGTGCCAGCAGCCAAGAAGGCCGACGTGGCTACACCTTC
CASSQEGRRGYTF
>TRBJ2-2|NA|TRBV2|NA
TGTGCCAGCATGGCTCGGAACACCGGGGAGCTGTTTTTT
CASMARNTGELFF
>TRBJ2-7|NA|TRBV7-2|NA
TGTGCCAGCAGCTTAGGTTTATCCCGGCACGAGCAGTACTTC
CASSLGLSRHEQYF
>TRBJ2-5|NA|TRBV27|NA
TGTGCCAGCAGCTCCCGGACGACGGAAGAGACCCAGTACTTC
CASSSRTTEETQYF
>TRBJ2-3|TRBD2|TRBV20-1|NA
TGCAGTGCTAGTCGGCTAGCGGGCCGCACAGATACGCAGTATTTT
CSASRLAGRTDTQYF
>TRBJ1-1|NA|TRBV3-1/TRBV3-2|NA
TGTGCCAGCAGCTTAACCGGGAACACTGAAGCTTTCTTT
CASSLTGNTEAFF
>TRBJ2-5|NA|TRBV27|NA
TGTGCCAGCAGTTTACAGGGGCCCACCGGGGAGACCCAGTACTTC
CASSLQGPTGETQYF
>TRBJ2-1|NA|TRBV20-1|NA
TGCAGTGCTAGTAAATTAGCAGCAAATGAGCAGTTCTTC
CSASKLAANEQFF
>TRBJ2-7|NA|TRBV3-1/TRBV3-2|NA
TGTGCCAGCAGCCAAGCCAGGGGCCACGAGCAGTACTTC
CASSQARGHEQYF
>TRBJ1-1|TRBD1|TRBV28|NA
TGTGCCCTAGGACAGGGCTTGACTGAAGCTTTCTTT
CALGQGLTEAFF
>TRBJ1-1|NA|TRBV30|NA
TGTGCCTGGGGAATTTCGTATGGCACTGAAGCTTTCTTT
CAWGISYGTEAFF
>TRBJ1-2|NA|TRBV24-1|NA
TGTGCCACCAGTGATGCGGACGAAGTGAGCTACACCTTC
CATSDADEVSYTF
>TRBJ2-7|NA|TRBV5-6|once
TGTGCCAGCAGCTTGACGGGTTTTTCCTACGAGCAGTACTTC
CASSLTGFSYEQYF
>TRBJ1-5|NA|TRBV7-8|once
TGTGCCAGCAGCTTAGCAGGAGGGCGGCCCCAGCATTTT
CASSLAGGRPQHF
>TRBJ1-4|NA|TRBV28|NA
TGTGCCAGCAGGGGGGGAGGGGGTGAAAAACTGTTTTTT
CASRGGGGEKLFF
>TRBJ2-3|TRBD2|TRBV11-2|NA
TGTGCCAGCAGCGGCGCTAGCGGGGGTTCCCGCACAGATACGCAGTATTTT
CASSGASGGSRTDTQYF
>TRBJ1-2|NA|TRBV6-5|NA
TGTGCCAGCAGGCGCGGGACTGATGATGGCTACACCTTC
CASRRGTDDGYTF
>TRBJ1-2|NA|TRBV19|NA
TGTGCCAGTATGGGGGATTCGATATACGGCTACACCTTC
CASMGDSIYGYTF
>TRBJ1-5|NA|TRBV19|once
TGTGCCAGTAGTATAGGATTTTACGGCGGAGATAGCAATCAGCCCCAGCATTTT
CASSIGFYGGDSNQPQHF
>TRBJ1-6|NA|TRBV2|NA
TGTGCCAGCAGTGAGAATCCACCCCTCCACTTT
CASSENPPLHF
>TRBJ1-1|TRBD1|TRBV28|NA
TGTGCCAGCAGTCCACAGGGGGGAGCCCCTTTGAACACTGAAGCTTTCTTT
CASSPQGGAPLNTEAFF
>TRBJ2-7|NA|TRBV28|NA
TGTGCCAGCAGTTTATTTAACAGCTACGAGCAGTACTTC
CASSLFNSYEQYF
>TRBJ1-2|NA|TRBV19|NA
TGTGCCAGTAGTCCCACTCAAAAAAACTATGGCTACACCTTC
CASSPTQKNYGYTF
>TRBJ2-5|TRBD1|TRBV3-1/TRBV3-2|NA
TGTGCCAGCAGCACCACACAGGGGATTCACGAGACCCAGTACTTC
CASSTTQGIHETQYF
>TRBJ1-1|NA|TRBV19|NA
TGTGCCAGTAGCCTGCTTGGTAGAAGCACTGAAGCTTTCTTT
CASSLLGRSTEAFF
>TRBJ2-1|NA|TRBV3-1/TRBV3-2|once
TGTGCCAGCAGCCAAGACTGGGCGGATTACAATGAGCAGTTCTTC
CASSQDWADYNEQFF
>TRBJ2-7|TRBD2|TRBV5-4|NA
TGTGCCAGCAGCTTGGCCGGGAGCGGGGGTAACGAGCAGTACTTC
CASSLAGSGGNEQYF
>TRBJ1-5|NA|TRBV5-1|NA
TGCGCCAGCAGCAGGGGGACGGACCCTAATCAGCCCCAGCATTTT
CASSRGTDPNQPQHF
>TRBJ2-5|NA|TRBV6-1|NA
TGTGCCAGCAGTGATCCCGCGGAGAATGGGAAGGTGACCCAGTACTTC
CASSDPAENGKVTQYF
>TRBJ1-6|NA|TRBV6-1|NA
TGTGCCAGCAGCCAGACCGGGACACATAATTCACCCCTCCACTTT
CASSQTGTHNSPLHF
>TRBJ1-6|TRBD1|TRBV5-1|NA
TGCGCCAGCAGGCAATCTTACAGGGGTTCGGGGAATTCACCCCTCCACTTT
CASRQSYRGSGNSPLHF